The 12 T cell receptor beta chains below all came from one sample that was sequenced in a study of cytomegalovirus exposure and HLA in healthy donors. Both 60 Vbeta primers and 13 Jbeta primers went into the PCR. This table comes from immunoSEQ multiplex PCR, and its TCRdb copy is limited to in-frame clones, with some not included. The sample includes about 200,000 clones, approximately 79% of them seen just once. The specimen sequenced was PBMCs. The receptors stem from a man aged 50 to 59 in good health and CMV-seronegative.

This clone has a handful of counts. The chain employs TRBV13 and TRBJ1-4; 7 bases agree with TRBD1. The CDR3 sequence is 16 residues long. V lost 5 bases, J lost 6 bases, and 12 bases stayed unmatched. The V gene's germline CDR1 is PRHDT and CDR2 FYEKMQ (reference sequence). CDR3 region: CASSPRHRGRDEKLFF. DNA of the CDR3: TGTGCCAGCAGCCCGCGTCATAGGGGGCGGGATGAAAAACTGTTTTTT. Together with reference TRBV13 and TRBJ1-4, the CDR3 gives the full variable domain: AAGVIQSPRHLIKEKRETATLKCYPIPRHDTVYWYQQGPGQDPQFLISFYEKMQSDKGSIPDRFSAQQFSDYHSELNMSSLELGDSALYFCASSPRHRGRDEKLFFGSGTQLSVL.

This clone came up a few times. V usage is TRBV5-1 and J usage is TRBJ2-5, with 7 bases lining up with TRBD2. Per germline, CDR1 SGHRS and CDR2 YFSETQ. The CDR3 consists of 14 residues. The ends lost 0 bases at V and 1 base at J; junction bases unmatched: 0. CDR3 coding DNA: TGCGCCAGCAGCTTGGCTAGCGGCCAAGAGACCCAGTACTTC. This translates into CASSLASGQETQYF.

The genes are TRBV14 and TRBJ1-5, with 8 bases that match TRBD1. With V trimmed by 2 bases and J by 3 bases, 18 bases remained unmatched. The germline gives CDR1 SGHDN, CDR2 FVKESK. This CDR3 contains 20 residues. The CDR3 reads CASSQRAGGERDTFNQPQHF. The DNA for the CDR3 is TGTGCCAGCAGCCAAAGGGCAGGGGGCGAAAGGGATACGTTCAATCAGCCCCAGCATTTT.

The chain has TRBV7-8 and TRBJ1-5; TRBD1 might be the D (5 bases). The germline gives CDR1 SGHVS, CDR2 FQNEAQ. This CDR3 region has 15 residues. Trimming pared 5 bases from V and 7 bases from J, leaving 18 bases between. CDR3 region: CASSPQARGSQPQHF. The DNA of the CDR3 is TGTGCCAGCAGCCCCCAGGCGCGGGGCTCCCAGCCCCAGCATTTT.

This clone was recorded only once. The V call is TRBV6-5, the J call TRBJ1-2; D gene ambiguous. Germline CDR1 reads MNHEY; CDR2 reads SVGAGI. The V end lost 2 bases, the J end lost 4 bases, and 11 bases lay between the germline ends. The CDR3 sequence is 14 residues long. The CDR3 DNA reads as TGTGCCAGCAGTTACGTTGGCGGAGCCTATGGCTACACCTTC. Its protein is CASSYVGGAYGYTF.

This chain uses TRBV30 with TRBJ2-2, with 7 positions matching TRBD2. Germline lookup yields CDR1 GTSNPN and CDR2 SVGIG (reference sequence). The CDR3 has 14 amino acids. Germline trimming cut 5 bases from V and 0 bases from J; bases unmatched to any gene: 3. CDR3 DNA: TGTGCCTGGGAGCGGGAAGCGAACACCGGGGAGCTGTTTTTT. This translates into CAWEREANTGELFF.

As for this clone: Compared with germline, one end of the junction differs, possibly owing to a read error. The chain employs TRBV7-7 and TRBJ2-2, with D perhaps TRBD2 (6 bases). CDR3 length: 16 amino acids. Germline CDR1 SSHAT, CDR2 FNYEAQ (reference sequence). The CDR3 bases are TGTGCTAGCAGCTTAGCCGGGGGTTCGGACACCGGGGAGCTGTTTTTT. This codes for CASSLAGGSDTGELFF.

V usage is TRBV5-6 and J usage is TRBJ2-5; the D gene is possibly TRBD1 (6 bases). The ends were cut back, 4 bases at V and 4 bases at J, with 14 bases in the middle. CDR1 is SGHDT, CDR2 YYEEEE, per germline. The CDR3 length is 14 residues. The CDR3 nucleotides are TGTGCCAGCAGCACAACAGGGATCGGAGAGACCCAGTACTTC. It yields the protein CASSTTGIGETQYF.

The V gene is TRBV5-1, the J gene TRBJ2-7, with TRBD2 as a possible D gene (5 bases). This CDR3 spans 12 amino acids. V lost 3 bases to trimming and J lost 2 bases, with 6 bases between them. Germline V CDR1 and CDR2: SGHRS, YFSETQ. The CDR3 nucleotides are TGCGCCAGCAGCTCGGGAACCTACGAGCAGTACTTC. It translates to CASSSGTYEQYF.

The V call is TRBV30, the J call TRBJ1-1; TRBD1 is a possible D gene (6 bases). Germline lookup yields CDR1 GTSNPN and CDR2 SVGIG (reference sequence). With 3 bases removed from V and 10 bases from J, the gap between germline ends came to 12 bases. CDR3 length equals 11 residues. Here the CDR3 DNA reads TGTGCCTGGAGGAAGGACAGAAGAGCTTTCTTT. Encoded protein: CAWRKDRRAFF.

The rearrangement uses TRBV25-1 and TRBJ2-7; TRBD1 is a possible D gene (7 bases). Germline CDR1 and CDR2: MGHDK and SYGVNS. Trimming cost V 7 bases and J 7 bases, with 17 bases left between them. There are 13 residues in the CDR3. In DNA form, the CDR3 reads TGTGCCAGCAAGGGGACAGCTGCGGGGGAGCAGTACTTC. Its protein is CASKGTAAGEQYF.

This clone was seen a handful of times. CDR3 sequence reads: CASSPERGSFYNEQFF. For the CDR3, the DNA is TGTGCCAGCAGCCCGGAGAGGGGGAGTTTCTACAATGAGCAGTTCTTC. V is TRBV5-4 and J is TRBJ2-1, with a possible D match to TRBD1 (6 bases). Germline lookup yields CDR1 SGHNT and CDR2 YYREEE (reference sequence). The CDR3 has 16 residues. V was clipped by 4 bases and J by 3 bases, with 17 bases between them.